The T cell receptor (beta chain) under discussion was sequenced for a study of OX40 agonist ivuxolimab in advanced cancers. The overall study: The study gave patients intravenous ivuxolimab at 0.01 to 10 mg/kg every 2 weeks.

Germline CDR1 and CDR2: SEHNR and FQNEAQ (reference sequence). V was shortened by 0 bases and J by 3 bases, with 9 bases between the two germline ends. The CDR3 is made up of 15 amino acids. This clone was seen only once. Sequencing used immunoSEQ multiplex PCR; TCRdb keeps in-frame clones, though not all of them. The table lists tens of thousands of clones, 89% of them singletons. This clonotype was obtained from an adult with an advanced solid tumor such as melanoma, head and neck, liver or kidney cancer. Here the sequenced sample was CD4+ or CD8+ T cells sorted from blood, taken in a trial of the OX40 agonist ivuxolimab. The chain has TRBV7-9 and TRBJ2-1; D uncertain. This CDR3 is CASSLAVGIYNEQFF. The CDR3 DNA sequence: TGTGCCAGCAGCTTAGCAGTAGGGATCTACAATGAGCAGTTCTTC.